Following are 9 T cell receptor beta chains from one sample sequenced in a study of vaccination effects on CD4 cells after COVID-19. Here immunoSEQ multiplex PCR was the method, and the copy in TCRdb shows in-frame clones only, minus some. The sample lists approximately 30,000 clones; 80% to 90% were seen once. Using viral peptide pools, the ViraFEST assay grew out antigen-specific CD4+ T cells prior to sequencing. Following culture for about 11 days, CD4+ T cells were isolated. Subjects were given two BNT162b2 or mRNA-1273 vaccine doses. These receptors are not linked to any known antigen. Sequencing used CD4+ T cells from PBMCs cultured with HCoV-NL63 spike peptides, obtained after COVID-19 vaccination. The receptors come from a human donor who received a COVID-19 vaccine. Some clones in this sample may be carry-over from other donors' samples.

The rearrangement joins TRBV12-5 to TRBJ1-3; D remains unclear. The germline V gene has CDR1 LGHNT and CDR2 FRNRAP. CDR3 length: 13 residues. Trimming removed 0 bases from V and 4 bases from J, with 4 bases in between. CDR3 nucleotide sequence: TGTGCTAGTGGTTTGGTAGAGGGAAACACCATATATTTT. Translation: CASGLVEGNTIYF.

This sequence joins TRBV21-1 and TRBJ2-5; the tabulated D call, TRBD1, remains unverified against the DNA. TRBV21-1 is tagged as a pseudogene. The CDR3 extends over 12 amino acids. DNA of the CDR3: TGTGCCAGCACGGACCAGGGGAGTTTTGTGTACTTC. Translating gives CASTDQGSFVYF.

The chain links TRBV5-1 to TRBJ2-6, with D perhaps TRBD1 (6 bases). The germline V and J ends were trimmed by 2 bases and 0 bases, with 9 bases remaining between them. Germline V gene sequence: CDR1 SGHRS, CDR2 YFSETQ. The length of the CDR3 is 16 residues. CDR3 nucleotides: TGCGCCAGCAGCTTACAGGGAAACTCTGGGGCCAACGTCCTGACTTTC. It translates to CASSLQGNSGANVLTF.

The chain uses TRBV6-1 and TRBJ1-1; D may be TRBD1 (6 bases). The CDR3 runs to 13 residues. V was cut by 6 bases and J by 1 base, with 9 bases left in between. The germline CDR1 and CDR2 sequences are MNHNS and SASEGT. CDR3 in DNA: TGTGCCAGCAGGCAGACAGGGAACACTGAAGCTTTCTTT. Translating gives CASRQTGNTEAFF.

The DNA for the CDR3 is TGTGCCAGCAGTGGGACAGGGGATCAGCCCCAGCATTTT. Translation: CASSGTGDQPQHF. This chain joins TRBV2 and TRBJ1-5; TRBD1 agrees at 9 bases. Trimming at V came to 4 bases and at J to 5 bases, leaving 0 bases not matched to a gene. This CDR3 has 13 amino acids. Germline CDR1 SNHLY, CDR2 FYNNEI.

The chain carries TRBV7-3 and TRBJ2-1, with D tentatively TRBD1 or TRBD2 (5 bases each). In germline, CDR1 is SGHTA, CDR2 FQGTGA. Trimming cost V 4 bases and J 7 bases, with 17 bases left between them. The CDR3 spans 15 residues. The chain's CDR3 is CASSSRTAQGNEQFF. In DNA form, the CDR3 reads TGTGCCAGCAGCTCCAGGACTGCCCAGGGTAATGAGCAGTTCTTC.

The V gene is TRBV7-8, the J gene TRBJ2-1; D may be TRBD2 (6 bases). Per germline, CDR1 SGHVS and CDR2 FQNEAQ. The CDR3 loop spans 16 amino acids. Trimming took off 6 bases at V and 4 bases at J, with 19 bases between the two ends. CDR3 sequence: CASSSKWDFPYNEQFF. The CDR3 region has the DNA TGTGCCAGCAGTTCCAAATGGGACTTCCCTTACAATGAGCAGTTCTTC.

The chain uses TRBV7-2 and TRBJ2-5, with 13 bases aligning to TRBD2. CDR1 and CDR2 (germline): SGHTA, FQGNSA. This CDR3 is built from 15 residues. V was pared by 5 bases and J by 2 bases, with 2 bases of the junction left unmatched. The CDR3 region is CASSQGLAGQETQYF. CDR3 in DNA: TGTGCCAGCAGCCAGGGACTAGCGGGGCAAGAGACCCAGTACTTC. The variable domain in full, completed from reference TRBV7-2 and TRBJ2-5, reads GAGVSQSPSNKVTEKGKDVELRCDPISGHTALYWYRQSLGQGLEFLIYFQGNSAPDKSGLPSDRFSAERTGGSVSTLTIQRTQQEDSAVYLCASSQGLAGQETQYFGPGTRLLVL.

This rearrangement joins TRBV2 to TRBJ2-2, with D unclear. The V and J ends lost 2 bases and 6 bases respectively, with 7 bases between them. This CDR3 region has 13 residues. CDR1 and CDR2 from the germline V gene are SNHLY and FYNNEI. CDR3 coding DNA: TGTGCCAGCAGTGAAAAACGGGCCGGGGAGCTGTTTTTT. Translating gives CASSEKRAGELFF.